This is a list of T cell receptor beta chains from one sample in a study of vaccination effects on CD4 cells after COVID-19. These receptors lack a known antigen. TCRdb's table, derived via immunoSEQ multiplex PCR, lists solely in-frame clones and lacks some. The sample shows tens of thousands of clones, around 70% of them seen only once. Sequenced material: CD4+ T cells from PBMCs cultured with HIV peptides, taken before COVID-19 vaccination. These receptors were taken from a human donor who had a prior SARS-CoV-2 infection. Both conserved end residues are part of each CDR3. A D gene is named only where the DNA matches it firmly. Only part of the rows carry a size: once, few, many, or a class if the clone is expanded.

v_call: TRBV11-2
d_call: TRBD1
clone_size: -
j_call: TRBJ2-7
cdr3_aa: CASSLVTGGYEQYF
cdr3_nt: TGTGCCAGCAGCTTAGTAACAGGGGGGTACGAGCAGTACTTC

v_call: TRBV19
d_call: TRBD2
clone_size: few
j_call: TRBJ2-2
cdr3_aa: CASSTDTSASGELFF
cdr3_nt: TGTGCCAGTAGTACGGATACTAGCGCCTCCGGGGAGCTGTTTTTT

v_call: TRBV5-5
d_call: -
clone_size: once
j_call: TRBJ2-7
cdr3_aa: CASSLRLTASVTYEQYF
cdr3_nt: TGTGCCAGCAGCTTGCGGTTAACTGCTAGCGTTACCTACGAGCAGTACTTC

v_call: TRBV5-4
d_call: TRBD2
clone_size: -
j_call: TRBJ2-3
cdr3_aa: CASSEGLAGMNTQYF
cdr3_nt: TGTGCCAGCAGCGAGGGACTAGCGGGGATGAATACGCAGTATTTT

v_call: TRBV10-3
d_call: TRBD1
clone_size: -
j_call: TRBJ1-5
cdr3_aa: CAISDTTGTGVGQPQHF
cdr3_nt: TGTGCCATCAGTGACACTACCGGGACAGGGGTTGGACAGCCCCAGCATTTT

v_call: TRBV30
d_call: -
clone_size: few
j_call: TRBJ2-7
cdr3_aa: CAWSGQVYEQYF
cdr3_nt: TGTGCCTGGAGTGGACAGGTCTACGAGCAGTACTTC

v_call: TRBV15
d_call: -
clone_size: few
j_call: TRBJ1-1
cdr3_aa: CATSRPNTGPEAFF
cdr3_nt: TGTGCCACCAGCAGACCAAATACAGGGCCTGAAGCTTTCTTT

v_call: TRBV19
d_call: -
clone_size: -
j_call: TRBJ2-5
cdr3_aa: CASSIIGQAAQETQYF
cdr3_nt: TGTGCCAGTAGTATAATTGGGCAGGCAGCCCAAGAGACCCAGTACTTC

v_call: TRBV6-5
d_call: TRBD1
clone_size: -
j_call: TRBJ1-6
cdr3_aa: CASSRTGVGNSPLHF
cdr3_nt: TGTGCCAGCAGTAGGACAGGGGTCGGAAATTCACCCCTCCACTTT

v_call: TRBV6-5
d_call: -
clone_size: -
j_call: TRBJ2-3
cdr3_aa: CASGRLTDTQYF
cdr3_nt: TGTGCCAGTGGAAGGCTCACAGATACGCAGTATTTT

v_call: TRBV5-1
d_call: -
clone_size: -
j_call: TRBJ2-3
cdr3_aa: CASSFRRFTDTQYF
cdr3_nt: TGCGCCAGCAGCTTCCGCCGATTCACAGATACGCAGTATTTT

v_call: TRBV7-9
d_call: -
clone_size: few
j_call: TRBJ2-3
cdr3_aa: CASSGLFTDTQYF
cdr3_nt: TGTGCCAGCAGCGGACTCTTCACAGATACGCAGTATTTT

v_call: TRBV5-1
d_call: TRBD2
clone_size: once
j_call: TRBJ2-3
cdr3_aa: CASSQPGGAGDTQYF
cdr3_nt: TGCGCCAGCAGCCAACCGGGAGGGGCGGGAGATACGCAGTATTTT

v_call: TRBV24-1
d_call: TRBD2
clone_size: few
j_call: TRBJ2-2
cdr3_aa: CATSDNAGVTNTGELFF
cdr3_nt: TGTGCCACCAGTGATAACGCGGGAGTCACTAACACCGGGGAGCTGTTTTTT

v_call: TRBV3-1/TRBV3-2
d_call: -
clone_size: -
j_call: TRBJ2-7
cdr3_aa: CASSLTWVSEQYF
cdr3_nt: TGTGCCAGCAGCCTAACGTGGGTATCCGAGCAGTACTTC

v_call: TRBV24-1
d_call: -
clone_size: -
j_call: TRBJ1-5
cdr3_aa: CATSGTRRVNQPQHF
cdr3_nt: TGTGCCACCAGTGGTACCAGGAGGGTCAATCAGCCCCAGCATTTT

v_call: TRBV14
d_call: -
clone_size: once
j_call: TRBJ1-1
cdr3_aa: CASSQDVNTEAFF
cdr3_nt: TGTGCCAGCAGCCAAGACGTGAACACTGAAGCTTTCTTT